This note documents a single T cell receptor beta chain sequence. RNA transcripts gave rise to amplified TCR beta CDR3 regions. The primer set for the first-round RT-PCR of the TCR CDR3 was HTBI. TCRdb used MiXCR to reprocess the multiplex PCR reads, holding one entry per CDR3 protein. The profile covers about half a million distinct CDR3 sequences, with roughly 23% appearing a single time and around 54% taken by the ten largest. The sample originates from a study of T cells in Graves' hyperthyroidism and ophthalmopathy. The source of this sequence is a woman in her 70s with Graves' ophthalmopathy. Sequencing was done on a sample of blood.

The CDR3 loop is CASSLVLQGYGYTF. The DNA of the CDR3 is TGCGCCAGCAGCTTGGTTCTACAGGGGTATGGCTACACCTTC. The chain carries TRBV5-1 and TRBJ1-2; 7 bases are a match to TRBD1. V lost 0 bases, J lost 5 bases, and 4 bases stayed unmatched. This CDR3 is 14 amino acids long. CDR1 and CDR2 from the germline V gene are SGHRS and YFSETQ.